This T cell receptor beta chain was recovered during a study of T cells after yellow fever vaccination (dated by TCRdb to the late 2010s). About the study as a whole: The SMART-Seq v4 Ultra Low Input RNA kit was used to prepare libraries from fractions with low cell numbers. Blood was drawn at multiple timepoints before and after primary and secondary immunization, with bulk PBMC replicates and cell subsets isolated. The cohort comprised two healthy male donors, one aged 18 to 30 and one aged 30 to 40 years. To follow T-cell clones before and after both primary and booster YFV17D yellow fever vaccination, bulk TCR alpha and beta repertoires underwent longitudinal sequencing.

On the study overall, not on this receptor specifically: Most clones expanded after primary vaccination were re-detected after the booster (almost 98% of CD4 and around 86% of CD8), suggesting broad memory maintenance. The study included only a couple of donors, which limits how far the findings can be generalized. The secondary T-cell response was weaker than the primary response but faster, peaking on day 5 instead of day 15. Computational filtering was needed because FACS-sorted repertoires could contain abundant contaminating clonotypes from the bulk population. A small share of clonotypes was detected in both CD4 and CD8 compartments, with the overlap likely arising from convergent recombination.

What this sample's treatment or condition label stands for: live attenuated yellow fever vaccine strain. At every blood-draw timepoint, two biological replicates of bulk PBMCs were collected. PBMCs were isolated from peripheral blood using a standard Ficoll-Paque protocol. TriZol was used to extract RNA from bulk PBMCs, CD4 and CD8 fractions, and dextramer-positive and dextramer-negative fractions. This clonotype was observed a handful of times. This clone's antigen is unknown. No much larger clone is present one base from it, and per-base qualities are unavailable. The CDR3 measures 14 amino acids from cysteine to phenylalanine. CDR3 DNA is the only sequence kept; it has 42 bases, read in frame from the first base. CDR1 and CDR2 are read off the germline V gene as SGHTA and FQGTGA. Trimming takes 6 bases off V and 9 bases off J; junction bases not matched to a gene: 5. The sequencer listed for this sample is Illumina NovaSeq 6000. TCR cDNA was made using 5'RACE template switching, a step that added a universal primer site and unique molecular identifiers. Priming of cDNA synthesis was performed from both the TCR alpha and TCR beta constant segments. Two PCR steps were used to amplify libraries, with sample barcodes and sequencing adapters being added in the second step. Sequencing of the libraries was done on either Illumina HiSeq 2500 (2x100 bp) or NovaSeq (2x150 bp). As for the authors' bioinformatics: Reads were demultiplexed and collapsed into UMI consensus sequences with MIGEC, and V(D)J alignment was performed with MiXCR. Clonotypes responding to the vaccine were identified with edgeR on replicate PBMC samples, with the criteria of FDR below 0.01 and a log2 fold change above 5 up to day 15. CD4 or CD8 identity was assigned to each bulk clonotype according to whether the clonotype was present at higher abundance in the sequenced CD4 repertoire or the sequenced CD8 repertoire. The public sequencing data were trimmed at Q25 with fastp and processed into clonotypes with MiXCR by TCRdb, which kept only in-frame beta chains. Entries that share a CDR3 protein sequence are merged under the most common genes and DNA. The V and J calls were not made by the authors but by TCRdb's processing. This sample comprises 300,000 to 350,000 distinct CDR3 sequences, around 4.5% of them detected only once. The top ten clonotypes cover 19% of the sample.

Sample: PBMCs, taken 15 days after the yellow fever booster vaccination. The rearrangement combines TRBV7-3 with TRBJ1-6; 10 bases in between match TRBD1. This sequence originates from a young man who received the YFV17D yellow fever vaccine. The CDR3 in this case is CASSTGTGASPLHF. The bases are TGTGCCAGCAGTACCGGGACAGGGGCTTCACCCCTCCACTTT.